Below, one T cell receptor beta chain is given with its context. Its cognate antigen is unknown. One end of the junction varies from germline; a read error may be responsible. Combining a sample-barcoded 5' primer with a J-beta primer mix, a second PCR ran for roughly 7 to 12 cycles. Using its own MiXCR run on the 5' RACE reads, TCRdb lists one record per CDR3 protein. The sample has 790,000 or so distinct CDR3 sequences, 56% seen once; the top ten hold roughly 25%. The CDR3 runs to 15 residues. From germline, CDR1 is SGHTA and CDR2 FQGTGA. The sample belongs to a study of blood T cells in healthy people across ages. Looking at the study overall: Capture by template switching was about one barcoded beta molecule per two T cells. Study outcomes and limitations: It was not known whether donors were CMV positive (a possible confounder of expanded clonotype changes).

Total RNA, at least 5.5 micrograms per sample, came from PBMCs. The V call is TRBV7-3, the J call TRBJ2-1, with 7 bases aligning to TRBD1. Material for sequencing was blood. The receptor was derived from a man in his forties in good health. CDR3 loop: CASNLWGTASNEQFF. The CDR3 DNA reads TGTGCCAGCAACTTATGGGGGACAGCGAGCAATGAGCAGTTCTTC. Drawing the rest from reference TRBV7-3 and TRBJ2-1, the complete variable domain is GAGVSQTPSNKVTEKGKYVELRCDPISGHTALYWYRQSLGQGPEFLIYFQGTGAADDSGLPNDRFFAVRPEGSVSTLKIQRTERGDSAVYLCASNLWGTASNEQFFGPGTRLTVL.